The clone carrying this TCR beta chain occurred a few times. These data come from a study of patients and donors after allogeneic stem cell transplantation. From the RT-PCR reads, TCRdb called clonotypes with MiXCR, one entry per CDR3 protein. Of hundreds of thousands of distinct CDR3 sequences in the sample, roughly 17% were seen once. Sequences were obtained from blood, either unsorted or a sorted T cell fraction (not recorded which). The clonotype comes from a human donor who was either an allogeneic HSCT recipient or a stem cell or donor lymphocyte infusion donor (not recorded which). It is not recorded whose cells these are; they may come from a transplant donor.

The CDR3 DNA is TGTGCCAGCAGCTCGACAGGCATGGTCATAGATACGCAGTATTTT. Its protein is CASSSTGMVIDTQYF. J is TRBJ2-3 and V is TRBV12-3 or TRBV12-4; tentative D call: TRBD1 (6 bases). Trimming stripped 6 bases from V and 5 bases from J, with 18 bases between. The CDR3 has 15 residues.